Given below is one TCR beta chain in context. This entry comes from a study of blood T cell repertoires in COVID-19. Looking at the study overall: Collection of acute and convalescent COVID-19 samples took place in the United States, Italy and Spain. The cDNA or gDNA used as material had been derived from T cells, B-cell-depleted T cells, or PBMCs.

This CDR3 has 17 amino acids. The ends lost 1 base at V and 5 bases at J; junction bases unmatched: 14. Germline V gene sequence: CDR1 MNHNS, CDR2 SASEGT. Measured with immunoSEQ multiplex PCR; TCRdb has only the in-frame clones, and not every one. The table lists around 70,000 clones, 80% of them singletons. The sample was peripheral blood. The chain couples TRBV6-1 to TRBJ2-7, with 7 bases lining up with TRBD1. This sequence originates from an older man who had recovered from COVID-19. This chain's CDR3 is CASSEVGVRGGLHEQYF. DNA for the CDR3: TGTGCCAGCAGTGAAGTAGGCGTCAGAGGGGGCCTCCACGAGCAGTACTTC.